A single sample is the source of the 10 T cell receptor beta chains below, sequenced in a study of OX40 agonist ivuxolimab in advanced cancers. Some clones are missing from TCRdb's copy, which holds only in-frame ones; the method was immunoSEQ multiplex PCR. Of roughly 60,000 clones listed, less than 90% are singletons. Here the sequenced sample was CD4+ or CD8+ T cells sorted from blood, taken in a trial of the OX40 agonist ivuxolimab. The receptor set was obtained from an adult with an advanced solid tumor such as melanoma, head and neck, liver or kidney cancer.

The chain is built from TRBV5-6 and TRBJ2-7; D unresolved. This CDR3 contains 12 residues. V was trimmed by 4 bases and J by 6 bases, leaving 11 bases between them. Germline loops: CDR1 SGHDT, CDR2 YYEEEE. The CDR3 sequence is CASSLRFGEQYF. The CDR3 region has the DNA TGTGCCAGCAGCCTCCGTTTTGGCGAGCAGTACTTC.

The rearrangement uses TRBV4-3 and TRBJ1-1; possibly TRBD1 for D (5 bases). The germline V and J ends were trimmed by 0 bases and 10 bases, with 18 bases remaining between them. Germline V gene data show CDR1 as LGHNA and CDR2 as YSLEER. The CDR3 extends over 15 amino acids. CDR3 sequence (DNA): TGCGCCAGCAGCCAAGATCCAGGTCGCCGCAGGGCAGCTTTCTTT. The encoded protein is CASSQDPGRRRAAFF.

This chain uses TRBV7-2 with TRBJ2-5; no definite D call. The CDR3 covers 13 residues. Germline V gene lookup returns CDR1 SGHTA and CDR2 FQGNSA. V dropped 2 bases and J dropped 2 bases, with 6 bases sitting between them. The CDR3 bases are TGTGCCAGCAGCTTAAGAGTTCAAGAGACCCAGTACTTC. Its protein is CASSLRVQETQYF.

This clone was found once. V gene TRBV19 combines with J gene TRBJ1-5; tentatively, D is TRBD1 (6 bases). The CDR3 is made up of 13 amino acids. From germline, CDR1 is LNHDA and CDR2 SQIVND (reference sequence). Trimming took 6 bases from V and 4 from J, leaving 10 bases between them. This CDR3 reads CASRGGLNQPQHF. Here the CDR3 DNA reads TGTGCCAGTAGGGGGGGCCTTAATCAGCCCCAGCATTTT.

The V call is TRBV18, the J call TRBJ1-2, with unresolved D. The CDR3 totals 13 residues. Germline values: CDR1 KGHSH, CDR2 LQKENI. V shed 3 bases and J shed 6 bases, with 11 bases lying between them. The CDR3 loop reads CASSPSDRNGYTF. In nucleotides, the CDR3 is TGTGCCAGCTCACCCTCCGATAGAAATGGCTACACCTTC.

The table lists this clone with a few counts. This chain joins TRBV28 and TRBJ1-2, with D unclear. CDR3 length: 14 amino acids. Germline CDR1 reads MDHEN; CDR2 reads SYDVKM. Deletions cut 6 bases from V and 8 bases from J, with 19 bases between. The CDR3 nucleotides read TGTGCCAGCAGCGAGTCCGCCCCCGTAAAGGGCTACACCTTC. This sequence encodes CASSESAPVKGYTF.

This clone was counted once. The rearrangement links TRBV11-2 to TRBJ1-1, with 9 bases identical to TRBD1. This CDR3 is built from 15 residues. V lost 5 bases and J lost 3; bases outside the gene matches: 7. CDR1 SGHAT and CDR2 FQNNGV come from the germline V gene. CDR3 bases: TGTGCCAGCAGCGTAAACAGGGGGCGAGACACTGAAGCTTTCTTT. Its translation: CASSVNRGRDTEAFF.

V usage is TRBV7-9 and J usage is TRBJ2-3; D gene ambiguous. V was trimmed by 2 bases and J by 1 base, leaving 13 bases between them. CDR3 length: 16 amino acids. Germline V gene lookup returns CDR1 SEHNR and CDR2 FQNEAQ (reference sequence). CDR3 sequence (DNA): TGTGCCAGCAGCTTACTGAAAGGTGCGCGCACAGATACGCAGTATTTT. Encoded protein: CASSLLKGARTDTQYF.

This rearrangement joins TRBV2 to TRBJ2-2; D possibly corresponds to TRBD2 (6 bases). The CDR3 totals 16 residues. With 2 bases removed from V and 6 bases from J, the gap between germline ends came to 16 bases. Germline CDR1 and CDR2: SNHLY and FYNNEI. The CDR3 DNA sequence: TGTGCCAGCAGTGAATATCAGGGAGGTACCTCCGGGGAGCTGTTTTTT. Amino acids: CASSEYQGGTSGELFF. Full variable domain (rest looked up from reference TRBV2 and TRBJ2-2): EPEVTQTPSHQVTQMGQEVILRCVPISNHLYFYWYRQILGQKVEFLVSFYNNEISEKSEIFDDQFSVERPDGSNFTLKIRSTKLEDSAMYFCASSEYQGGTSGELFFGEGSRLTVL.

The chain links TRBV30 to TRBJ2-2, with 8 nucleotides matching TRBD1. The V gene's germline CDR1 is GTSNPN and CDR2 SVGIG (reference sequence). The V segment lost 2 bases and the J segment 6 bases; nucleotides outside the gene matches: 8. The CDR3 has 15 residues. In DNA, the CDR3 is TGTGCCTGGAGTACCCGGACAGGGTTCGCCGGGGAGCTGTTTTTT. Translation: CAWSTRTGFAGELFF.